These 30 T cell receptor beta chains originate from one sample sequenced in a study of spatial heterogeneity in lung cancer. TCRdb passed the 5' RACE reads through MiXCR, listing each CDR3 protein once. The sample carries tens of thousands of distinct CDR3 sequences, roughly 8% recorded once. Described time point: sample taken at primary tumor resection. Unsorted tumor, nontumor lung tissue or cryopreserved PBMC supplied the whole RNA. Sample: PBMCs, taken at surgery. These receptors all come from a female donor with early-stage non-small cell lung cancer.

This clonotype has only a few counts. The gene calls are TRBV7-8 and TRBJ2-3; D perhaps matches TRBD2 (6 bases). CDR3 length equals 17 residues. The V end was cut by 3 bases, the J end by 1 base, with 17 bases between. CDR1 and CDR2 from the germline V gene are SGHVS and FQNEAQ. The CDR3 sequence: CASSLLLGGERTDTQYF. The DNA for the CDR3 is TGTGCCAGCAGCTTGCTTCTTGGCGGGGAGCGCACAGATACGCAGTATTTT.

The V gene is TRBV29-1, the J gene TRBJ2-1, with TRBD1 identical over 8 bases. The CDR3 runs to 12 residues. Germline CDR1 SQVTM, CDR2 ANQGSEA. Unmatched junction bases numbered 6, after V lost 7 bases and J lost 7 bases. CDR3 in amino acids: CSDGQGENEQFF. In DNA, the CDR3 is TGCAGCGATGGACAGGGTGAGAATGAGCAGTTCTTC.

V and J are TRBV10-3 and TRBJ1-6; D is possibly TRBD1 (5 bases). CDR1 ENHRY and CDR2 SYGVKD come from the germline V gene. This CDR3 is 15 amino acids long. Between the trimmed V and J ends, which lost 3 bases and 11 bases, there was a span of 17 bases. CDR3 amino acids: CAISESGTREPPLHF. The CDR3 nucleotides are TGTGCCATCAGTGAATCCGGGACCCGGGAGCCACCCCTCCACTTT.

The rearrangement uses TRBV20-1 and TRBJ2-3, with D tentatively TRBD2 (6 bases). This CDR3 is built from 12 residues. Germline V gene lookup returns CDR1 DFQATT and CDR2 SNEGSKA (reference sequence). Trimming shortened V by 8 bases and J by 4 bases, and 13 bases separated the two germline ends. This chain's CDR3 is CSQGRQADTQYF. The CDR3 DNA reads TGCAGTCAAGGGAGGCAGGCAGATACGCAGTATTTT.

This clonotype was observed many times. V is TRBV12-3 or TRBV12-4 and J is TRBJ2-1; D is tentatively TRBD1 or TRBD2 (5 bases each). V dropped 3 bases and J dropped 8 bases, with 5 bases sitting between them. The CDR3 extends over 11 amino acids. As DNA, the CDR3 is TGTGCCAGCAGTTTGGGGGATGAGCAGTTCTTC. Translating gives CASSLGDEQFF.

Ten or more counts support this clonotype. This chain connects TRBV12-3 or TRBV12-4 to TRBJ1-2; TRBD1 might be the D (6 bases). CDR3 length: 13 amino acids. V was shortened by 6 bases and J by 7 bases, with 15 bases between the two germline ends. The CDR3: CASSSTQGSGYTF. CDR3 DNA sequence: TGTGCCAGCAGCTCAACGCAGGGGTCTGGCTACACCTTC.

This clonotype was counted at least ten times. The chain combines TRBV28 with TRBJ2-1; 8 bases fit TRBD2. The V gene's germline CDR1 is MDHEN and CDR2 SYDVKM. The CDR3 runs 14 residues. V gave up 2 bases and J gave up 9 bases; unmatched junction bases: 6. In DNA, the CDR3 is TGTGCCAGCAGTTTACCGGGGACTAGTAGTGAGCAGTTCTTC. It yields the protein CASSLPGTSSEQFF.

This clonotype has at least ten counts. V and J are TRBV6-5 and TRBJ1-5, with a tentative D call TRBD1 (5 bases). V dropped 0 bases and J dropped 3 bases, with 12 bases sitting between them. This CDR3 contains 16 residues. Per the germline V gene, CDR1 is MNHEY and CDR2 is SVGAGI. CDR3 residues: CASSYSSQGVNQPQHF. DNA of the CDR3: TGTGCCAGCAGTTACTCGTCGCAGGGTGTCAATCAGCCCCAGCATTTT.

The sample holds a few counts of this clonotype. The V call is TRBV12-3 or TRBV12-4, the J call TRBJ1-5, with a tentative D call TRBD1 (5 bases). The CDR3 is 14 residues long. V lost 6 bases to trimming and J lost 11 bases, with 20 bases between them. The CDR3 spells CASRNLDPSGAQHF. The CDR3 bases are TGTGCCAGCAGAAATTTGGACCCCTCGGGGGCCCAGCATTTT.

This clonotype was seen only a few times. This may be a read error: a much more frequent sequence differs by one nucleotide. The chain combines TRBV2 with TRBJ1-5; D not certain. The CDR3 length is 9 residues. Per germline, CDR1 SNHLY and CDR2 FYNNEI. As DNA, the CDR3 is TGTGTCAGCAGCCCTCCCCAGCATTTT. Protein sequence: CVSSPPQHF.

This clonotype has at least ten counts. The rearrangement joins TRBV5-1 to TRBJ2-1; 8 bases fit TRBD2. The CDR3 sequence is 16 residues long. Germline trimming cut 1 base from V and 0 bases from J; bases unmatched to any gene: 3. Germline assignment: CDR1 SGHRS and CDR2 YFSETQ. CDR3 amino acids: CASSLTSGNSYNEQFF. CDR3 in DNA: TGCGCCAGCAGCTTGACTAGCGGCAACTCCTACAATGAGCAGTTCTTC.

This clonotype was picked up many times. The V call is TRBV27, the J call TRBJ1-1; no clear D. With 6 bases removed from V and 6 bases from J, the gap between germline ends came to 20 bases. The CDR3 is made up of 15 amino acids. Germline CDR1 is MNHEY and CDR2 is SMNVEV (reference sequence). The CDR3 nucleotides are TGTGCCAGCAGAACACCCTCTGGGGTGGCGGCTGAAGCTTTCTTT. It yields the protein CASRTPSGVAAEAFF.

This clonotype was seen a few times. For the CDR3, the DNA is TGTGCCATCAAGGATTCGGGACTCTCCTACGAGCAGTACTTC. Protein product: CAIKDSGLSYEQYF. The chain joins TRBV10-3 to TRBJ2-7, with D perhaps matching TRBD2 (6 bases). V was trimmed by 7 bases and J by 0 bases, leaving 13 bases between them. The CDR3 is 14 amino acids. Germline V gene lookup returns CDR1 ENHRY and CDR2 SYGVKD.

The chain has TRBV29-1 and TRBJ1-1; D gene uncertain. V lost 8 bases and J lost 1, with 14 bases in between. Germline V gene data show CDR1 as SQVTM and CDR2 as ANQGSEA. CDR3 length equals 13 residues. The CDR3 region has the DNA TGCAGCTCCACACCGGGAGGGAACACTGAAGCTTTCTTT. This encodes CSSTPGGNTEAFF.

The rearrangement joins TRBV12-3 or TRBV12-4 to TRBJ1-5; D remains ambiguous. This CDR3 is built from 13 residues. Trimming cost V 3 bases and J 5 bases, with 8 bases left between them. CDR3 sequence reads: CASSLGNHQPQHF. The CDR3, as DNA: TGTGCCAGCAGTTTGGGCAACCATCAGCCCCAGCATTTT.

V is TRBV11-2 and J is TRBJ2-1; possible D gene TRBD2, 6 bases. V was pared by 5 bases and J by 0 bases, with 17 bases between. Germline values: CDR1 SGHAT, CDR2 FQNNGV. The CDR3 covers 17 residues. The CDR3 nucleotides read TGTGCCAGCAGCCCCTCGGGACTCCTGAGCTCCTACAATGAGCAGTTCTTC. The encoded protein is CASSPSGLLSSYNEQFF.

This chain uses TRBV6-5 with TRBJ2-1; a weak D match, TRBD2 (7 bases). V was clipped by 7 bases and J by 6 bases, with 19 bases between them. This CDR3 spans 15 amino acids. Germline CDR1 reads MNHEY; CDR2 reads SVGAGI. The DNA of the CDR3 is TGTGCCAGCACCAAGGGAGGGGGACCTGGCAATGAGCAGTTCTTC. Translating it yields CASTKGGGPGNEQFF.

CDR3 protein: CASSQEPASRRNSPLHF. The CDR3 DNA is TGTGCCAGCAGCCAAGAGCCGGCCAGCCGGAGGAATTCACCCCTCCACTTT. The chain links TRBV3-1 to TRBJ1-6; D gene ambiguous. Germline lookup yields CDR1 LGHDT and CDR2 YNNKEL (reference sequence). V shed 0 bases and J shed 7 bases, with 16 bases lying between them. CDR3 length: 17 amino acids.

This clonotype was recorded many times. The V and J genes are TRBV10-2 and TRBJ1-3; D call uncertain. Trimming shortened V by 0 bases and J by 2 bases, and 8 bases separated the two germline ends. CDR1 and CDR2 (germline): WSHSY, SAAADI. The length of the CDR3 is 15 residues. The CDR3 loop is CASSESGGTGNTIYF. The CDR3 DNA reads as TGCGCCAGCAGTGAGTCGGGAGGGACTGGAAACACCATATATTTT.

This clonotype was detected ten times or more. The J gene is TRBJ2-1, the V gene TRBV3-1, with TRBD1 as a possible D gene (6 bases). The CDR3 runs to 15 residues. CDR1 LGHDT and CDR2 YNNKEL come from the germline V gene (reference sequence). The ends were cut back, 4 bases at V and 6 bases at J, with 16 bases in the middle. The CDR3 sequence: CASSPQDIGGNEQFF. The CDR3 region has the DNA TGTGCCAGCAGCCCTCAAGATATAGGGGGCAATGAGCAGTTCTTC.

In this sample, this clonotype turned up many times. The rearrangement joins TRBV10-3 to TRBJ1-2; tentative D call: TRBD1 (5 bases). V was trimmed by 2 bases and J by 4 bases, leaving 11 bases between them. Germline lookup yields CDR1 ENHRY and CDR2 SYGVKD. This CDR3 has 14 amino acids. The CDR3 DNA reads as TGTGCCATCAGTGAGGGGGCAGGGCCCTATGGCTACACCTTC. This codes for CAISEGAGPYGYTF.

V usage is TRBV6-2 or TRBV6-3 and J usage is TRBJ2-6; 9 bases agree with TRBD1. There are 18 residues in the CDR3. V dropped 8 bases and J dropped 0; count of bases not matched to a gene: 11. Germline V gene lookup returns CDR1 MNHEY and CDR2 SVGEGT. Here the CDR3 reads CASSPRRDRASGANVLTF. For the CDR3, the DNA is TGTGCCAGCTCCCCGAGGAGGGACAGGGCCTCTGGGGCCAACGTCCTGACTTTC.

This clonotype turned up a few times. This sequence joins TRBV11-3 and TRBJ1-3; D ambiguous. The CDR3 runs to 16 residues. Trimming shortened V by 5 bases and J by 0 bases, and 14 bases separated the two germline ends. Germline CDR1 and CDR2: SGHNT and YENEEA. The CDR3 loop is CASSLISTSSGNTIYF. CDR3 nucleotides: TGTGCCAGCAGCCTCATTTCGACCAGCTCTGGAAACACCATATATTTT.

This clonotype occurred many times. The CDR3 DNA reads as TGTGCCAGCGATGATGGGTTTGGTAATTCACCCCTCCACTTT. As protein: CASDDGFGNSPLHF. The chain uses TRBV2 and TRBJ1-6; D is unclear. Trimming removed 8 bases at V and 6 bases at J, with 14 bases between. This CDR3 has 14 residues. The germline V gene has CDR1 SNHLY and CDR2 FYNNEI.

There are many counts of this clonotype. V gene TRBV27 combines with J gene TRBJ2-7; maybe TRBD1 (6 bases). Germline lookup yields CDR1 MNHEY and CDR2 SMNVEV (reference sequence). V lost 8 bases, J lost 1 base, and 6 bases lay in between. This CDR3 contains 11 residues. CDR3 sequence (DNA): TGTGCCAGCGGACAGTCCTACGAGCAGTACTTC. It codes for CASGQSYEQYF.

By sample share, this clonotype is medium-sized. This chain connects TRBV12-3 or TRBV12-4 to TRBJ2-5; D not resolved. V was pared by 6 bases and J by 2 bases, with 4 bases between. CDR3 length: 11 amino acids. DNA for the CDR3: TGTGCCAGCAGCTTACAAGAGACCCAGTACTTC. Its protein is CASSLQETQYF.

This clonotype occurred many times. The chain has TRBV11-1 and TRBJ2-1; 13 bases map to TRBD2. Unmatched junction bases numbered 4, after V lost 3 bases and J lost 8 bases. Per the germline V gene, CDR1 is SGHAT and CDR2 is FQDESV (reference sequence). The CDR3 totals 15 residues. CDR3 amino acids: CASSFGTSGVDEQFF. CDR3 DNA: TGTGCCAGCAGCTTCGGGACTAGCGGGGTCGATGAGCAGTTCTTC.

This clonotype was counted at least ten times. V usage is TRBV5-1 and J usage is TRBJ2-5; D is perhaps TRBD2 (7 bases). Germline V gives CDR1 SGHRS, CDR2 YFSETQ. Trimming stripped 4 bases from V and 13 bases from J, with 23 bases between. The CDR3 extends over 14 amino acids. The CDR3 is CASSPTTYREGPYF. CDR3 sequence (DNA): TGCGCCAGCAGCCCGACGACCTACAGGGAGGGTCCGTACTTC.

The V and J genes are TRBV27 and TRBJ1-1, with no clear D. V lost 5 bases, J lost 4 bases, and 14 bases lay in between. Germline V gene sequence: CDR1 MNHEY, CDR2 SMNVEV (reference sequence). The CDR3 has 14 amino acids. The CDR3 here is CASSPYDKTTEAFF. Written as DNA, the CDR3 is TGTGCCAGCAGTCCCTATGACAAGACCACTGAAGCTTTCTTT.

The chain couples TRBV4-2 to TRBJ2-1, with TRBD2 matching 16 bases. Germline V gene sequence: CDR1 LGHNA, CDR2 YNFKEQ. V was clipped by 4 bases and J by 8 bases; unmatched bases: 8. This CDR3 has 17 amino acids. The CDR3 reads CASSPLGLAGGPDEQFF. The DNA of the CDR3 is TGTGCCAGCAGCCCATTGGGACTAGCGGGAGGGCCAGATGAGCAGTTCTTC.